This T cell receptor beta chain comes out of a study of CD8 T cells in ankylosing spondylitis. With regard to this clonotype: What it recognizes is unknown.

Molecular-barcoded quantitative 5'-RACE produced these TCR beta libraries. A single record per CDR3 protein comes from TCRdb applying MiXCR to the 5' RACE reads. Of roughly 300,000 distinct CDR3 sequences detected, roughly 8% appear once; the ten largest clones hold roughly 14%. V was trimmed by 0 bases and J by 1 base, leaving 10 bases between them. CDR1 and CDR2 from the germline V gene are SGHRS and YFSETQ. CDR3 size: 15 residues. Study-level findings and limits: Those disease-linked clones were CD8+; they were also relatively rare in peripheral blood. For ankylosing spondylitis blood, a TCR beta motif of 7 or 8 highly homologous variants appeared characteristic. Some of the motif variants had earlier been found in reactive arthritis patients' fluid and blood. Matched ankylosing spondylitis synovial fluid reportedly showed significant enrichment of disease-linked clones.

The rearrangement links TRBV5-1 to TRBJ1-2; D unresolved. Sequencing was done on a sample of blood, either unsorted or a sorted T cell fraction (not recorded which). The receptor's source is a male donor with ankylosing spondylitis. The CDR3 loop is CASSLGPRNNYGYTF. In DNA, the CDR3 is TGCGCCAGCAGCTTGGGGCCAAGAAATAACTATGGCTACACCTTC.